A single sample gave rise to the 2 T cell receptor beta chains below, sequenced in a study of cytomegalovirus exposure and HLA in healthy donors. Primers for the PCR totalled 60 Vbeta and 13 Jbeta. Assay used: immunoSEQ multiplex PCR; TCRdb lists only in-frame clones, some missing. The sample has 150,000 to 180,000 clones; more than 60% are singletons. The source material was PBMCs. The source is a woman aged 40 to 49 in good health and CMV-seronegative.

The V call is TRBV19, the J call TRBJ1-2; D unclear. Germline V gives CDR1 LNHDA, CDR2 SQIVND (reference sequence). The CDR3 extends over 12 amino acids. Trimming shortened V by 5 bases and J by 5 bases, and 9 bases separated the two germline ends. The CDR3 here is CASSVSDYGYTF. In DNA, the CDR3 is TGTGCCAGTAGTGTCTCAGATTATGGCTACACCTTC.

V gene TRBV6-5 combines with J gene TRBJ1-1, with TRBD1 as a possible D gene (6 bases). The CDR3 totals 15 residues. The V gene's germline CDR1 is MNHEY and CDR2 SVGAGI. Trimming took 2 bases from V and 0 from J, leaving 10 bases between them. CDR3 in amino acids: CASSYMTGLNTEAFF. CDR3 DNA: TGTGCCAGCAGTTACATGACAGGTTTGAACACTGAAGCTTTCTTT.